Described below is a single TCR beta chain sequence and its context. As handled by the study authors: Estimation of nucleated cell counts relied on the amplification of reference gene primers. The protocol was immunoSEQ multiplex PCR, while the TCRdb copy is restricted to in-frame clones and leaves out a portion. That table supplies the V and J calls and clone size; D and trimming were determined from the DNA. The data contain roughly 250,000 clones, less than 90% of them singletons. The CDR3 sequence is 14 residues long. Germline V gene sequence: CDR1 SGHAT, CDR2 FQNNGV. Between the trimmed V and J ends, which lost 2 bases and 0 bases, there was a span of 8 bases. These data originate in a study of blood T cell repertoires in COVID-19. As for the study in general: Acute-phase and convalescent COVID-19 samples originated in the United States, Italy and Spain.

Source material: peripheral blood. This chain connects TRBV11-2 to TRBJ2-7; D remains unclear. The TCR originated in a woman in her twenties or thirties with COVID-19, enrolled during active disease. The CDR3, as DNA: TGTGCCAGCAGCTTATTACTGAACTCCTACGAGCAGTACTTC. This codes for CASSLLLNSYEQYF.